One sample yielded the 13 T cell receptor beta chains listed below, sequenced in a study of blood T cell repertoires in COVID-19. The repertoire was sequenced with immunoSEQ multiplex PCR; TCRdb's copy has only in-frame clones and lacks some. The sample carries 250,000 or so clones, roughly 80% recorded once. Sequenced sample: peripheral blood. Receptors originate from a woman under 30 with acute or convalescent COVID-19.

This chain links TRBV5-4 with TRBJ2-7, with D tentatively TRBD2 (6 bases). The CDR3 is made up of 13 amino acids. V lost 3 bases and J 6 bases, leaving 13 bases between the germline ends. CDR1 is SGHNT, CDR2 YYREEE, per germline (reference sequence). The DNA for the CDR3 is TGTGCCAGCAGCTCCCGGGACTTGTTCGAGCAGTACTTC. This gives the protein CASSSRDLFEQYF.

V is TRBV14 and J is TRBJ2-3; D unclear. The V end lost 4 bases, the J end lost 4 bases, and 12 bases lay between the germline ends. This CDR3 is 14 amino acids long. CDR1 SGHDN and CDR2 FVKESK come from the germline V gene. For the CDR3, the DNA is TGTGCCAGCAGCCGAGTCCTCGCACCAGATACGCAGTATTTT. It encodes CASSRVLAPDTQYF.

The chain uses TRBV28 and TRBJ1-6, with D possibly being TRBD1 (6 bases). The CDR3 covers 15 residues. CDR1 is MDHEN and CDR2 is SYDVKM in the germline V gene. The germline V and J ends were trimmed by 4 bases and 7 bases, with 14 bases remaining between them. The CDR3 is CASSSGVPPNSPLHF. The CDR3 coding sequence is TGTGCCAGCAGTTCAGGGGTTCCCCCAAATTCACCCCTCCACTTT.

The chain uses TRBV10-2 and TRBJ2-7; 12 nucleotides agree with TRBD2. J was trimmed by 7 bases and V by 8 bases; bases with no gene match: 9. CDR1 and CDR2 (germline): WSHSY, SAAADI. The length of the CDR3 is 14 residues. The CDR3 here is CASYPSGRAGEQYF. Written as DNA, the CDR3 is TGCGCCAGCTATCCTAGCGGGAGGGCCGGGGAGCAGTACTTC.

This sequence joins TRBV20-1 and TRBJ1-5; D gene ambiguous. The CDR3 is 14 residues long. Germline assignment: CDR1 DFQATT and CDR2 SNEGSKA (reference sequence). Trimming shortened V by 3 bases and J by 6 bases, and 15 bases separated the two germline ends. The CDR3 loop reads CSASPQVGGQPQHF. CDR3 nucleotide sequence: TGCAGTGCTAGTCCTCAAGTTGGAGGTCAGCCCCAGCATTTT.

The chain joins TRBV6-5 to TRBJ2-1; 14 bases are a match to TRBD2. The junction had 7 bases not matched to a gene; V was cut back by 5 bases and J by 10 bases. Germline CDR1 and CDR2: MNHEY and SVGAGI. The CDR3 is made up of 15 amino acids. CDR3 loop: CASSPGLAGGEEQFF. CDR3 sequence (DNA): TGTGCCAGCAGTCCCGGACTAGCGGGAGGTGAAGAGCAGTTCTTC.

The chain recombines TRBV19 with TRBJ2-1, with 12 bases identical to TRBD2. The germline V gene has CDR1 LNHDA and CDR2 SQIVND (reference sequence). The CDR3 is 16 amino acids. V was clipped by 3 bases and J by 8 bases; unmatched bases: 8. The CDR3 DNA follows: TGTGCCAGTAGTATTTCGACTAGCGGGAGAGCCTATGAGCAGTTCTTC. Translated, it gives CASSISTSGRAYEQFF.

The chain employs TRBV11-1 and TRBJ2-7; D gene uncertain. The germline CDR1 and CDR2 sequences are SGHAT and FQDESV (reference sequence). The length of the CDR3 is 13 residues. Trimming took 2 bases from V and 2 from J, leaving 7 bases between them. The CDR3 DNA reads TGTGCCAGCAGCTTATTGAGAGCCTACGAGCAGTACTTC. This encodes CASSLLRAYEQYF.

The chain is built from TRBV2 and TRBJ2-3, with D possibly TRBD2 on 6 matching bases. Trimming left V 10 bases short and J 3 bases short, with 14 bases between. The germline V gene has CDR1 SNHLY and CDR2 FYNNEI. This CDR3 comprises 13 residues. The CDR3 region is CAIRRERTDTQYF. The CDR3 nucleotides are TGTGCCATCCGGAGGGAGAGAACAGATACGCAGTATTTT.

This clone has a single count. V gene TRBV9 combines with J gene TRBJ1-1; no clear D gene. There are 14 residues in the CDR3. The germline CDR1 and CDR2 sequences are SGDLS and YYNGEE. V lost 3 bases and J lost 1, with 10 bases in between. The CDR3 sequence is CASSGIRGNTEAFF. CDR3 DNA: TGTGCCAGCAGCGGCATACGGGGGAACACTGAAGCTTTCTTT.

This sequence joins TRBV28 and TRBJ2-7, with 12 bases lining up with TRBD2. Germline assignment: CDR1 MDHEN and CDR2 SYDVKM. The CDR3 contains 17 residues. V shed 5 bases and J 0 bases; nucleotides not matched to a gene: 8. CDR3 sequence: CASSLTTSGGLSYEQYF. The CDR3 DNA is TGTGCCAGCAGTCTCACGACTAGCGGGGGACTCTCCTACGAGCAGTACTTC. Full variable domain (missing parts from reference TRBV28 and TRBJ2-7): DVKVTQSSRYLVKRTGEKVFLECVQDMDHENMFWYRQDPGLGLRLIYFSYDVKMKEKGDIPEGYSVSREKKERFSLILESASTNQTSMYLCASSLTTSGGLSYEQYFGPGTRLTVT.

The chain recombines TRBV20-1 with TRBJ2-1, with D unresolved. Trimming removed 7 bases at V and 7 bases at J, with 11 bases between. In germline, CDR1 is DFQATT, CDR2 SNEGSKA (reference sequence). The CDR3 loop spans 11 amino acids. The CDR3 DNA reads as TGCAGTGGTGAGGTCGGAAATGAGCAGTTCTTC. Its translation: CSGEVGNEQFF.

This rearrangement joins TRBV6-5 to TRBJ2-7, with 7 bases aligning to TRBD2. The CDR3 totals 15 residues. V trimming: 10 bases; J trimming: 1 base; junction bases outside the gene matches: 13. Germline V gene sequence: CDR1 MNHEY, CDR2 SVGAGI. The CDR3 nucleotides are TGTGCCACAAGGGGTGTTCGGGAGGCATCCTACGAGCAGTACTTC. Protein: CATRGVREASYEQYF.